The 6 T cell receptor beta chains below were found in one sample sequenced in a study of shared clonotypes between healthy human individuals. Naive CD8 cells lacked CD45RO, underwent positive selection for CCR7 and left out terminally differentiated effector memory CD45RA+ cells. Repertoires were generated with immunoSEQ multiplex PCR, while TCRdb's copy carries only in-frame clones and drops some. The profile covers millions of clones, with about 92% appearing a single time and roughly 1.7% taken by the ten largest. Sequencing was performed on naive CD8+ T cells from PBMCs. These receptor sequences come from a man younger than 35 in good health. Some clones in this sample may be carry-over from other donors' samples.

V is TRBV5-6 and J is TRBJ1-1; 9 bases are shared with TRBD1. Trimming cost V 3 bases and J 6 bases; bases outside gene matches: 3. In germline, CDR1 is SGHDT, CDR2 YYEEEE. The CDR3 contains 13 residues. The CDR3 here is CASSWGQGAEAFF. The DNA of the CDR3 is TGTGCCAGCAGCTGGGGACAGGGCGCTGAAGCTTTCTTT.

This rearrangement joins TRBV27 to TRBJ2-5, with 8 bases that match TRBD2. J was trimmed by 5 bases and V by 4 bases; bases with no gene match: 9. The germline V gene has CDR1 MNHEY and CDR2 SMNVEV (reference sequence). This CDR3 region has 15 residues. CDR3 coding DNA: TGTGCCAGCAGTTCATTGACTAGCGAGGGTGAGACCCAGTACTTC. Its translation is CASSSLTSEGETQYF.

A single count supports this clone. The V and J genes are TRBV27 and TRBJ2-1; the D call may be TRBD1 or TRBD2 (6 bases each). Germline assignment: CDR1 MNHEY and CDR2 SMNVEV (reference sequence). V was cut by 1 base and J by 4 bases, with 11 bases left in between. The CDR3 is 15 residues long. The CDR3, as DNA: TGTGCCAGCAGTTTATTGGGGGGCTATTACAATGAGCAGTTCTTC. Its protein product is CASSLLGGYYNEQFF.

This chain links TRBV2 with TRBJ2-1; 9 bases are shared with TRBD2. The germline CDR1 and CDR2 sequences are SNHLY and FYNNEI. This CDR3 contains 16 residues. V lost 3 bases to trimming and J lost 3 bases; unmatched junction nucleotides: 6. The CDR3 DNA reads as TGTGCCAGCAGTGAGGTGAGCGGGAGGAGCTACAATGAGCAGTTCTTC. Its translation: CASSEVSGRSYNEQFF.

The J gene is TRBJ2-2, the V gene TRBV5-1, with 11 bases aligning to TRBD1. J lost 0 bases, V lost 1 base, and 5 bases had no gene match. This CDR3 is built from 18 residues. Germline V CDR1 and CDR2: SGHRS, YFSETQ. The CDR3 spells CASSLLSGQGANTGELFF. CDR3 in DNA: TGCGCCAGCAGCTTGTTATCGGGACAGGGGGCGAACACCGGGGAGCTGTTTTTT.

CDR3 region: CASSFRLLTLSTEAFF. The CDR3 DNA reads TGTGCCAGCAGTTTCCGACTCCTGACCCTGAGCACTGAAGCTTTCTTT. J is TRBJ1-1 and V is TRBV28; D remains ambiguous. The CDR3 runs to 16 residues. From germline, CDR1 is MDHEN and CDR2 SYDVKM. The V and J ends lost 3 bases and 4 bases respectively, with 18 bases between them.